This TCR beta chain originates from a study of shared clonotypes between healthy human individuals. In germline, CDR1 is SEHNR, CDR2 FQNEAQ (reference sequence). Trimming pared 0 bases from V and 5 bases from J, leaving 14 bases between. The CDR3 runs to 15 residues. Sequencing was at deep level. The table came from immunoSEQ multiplex PCR; TCRdb's copy has only in-frame clones and leaves some out. The data show about 2.4 million clones, roughly 93% seen once. This chain joins TRBV7-9 and TRBJ2-7, with D perhaps matching TRBD2 (5 bases). This TCR was sampled from a man younger than 35 in good health. Some clones in this sample may be carry-over from other donors' samples. Sequenced material: naive CD4+ T cells from PBMCs. Specified subset: CD45RA+ positively selected. The DNA for the CDR3 is TGTGCCAGCAGCTTAGCAATTTCGGCCGGGGACGAGCAGTACTTC. Encoded protein: CASSLAISAGDEQYF.